This TCR beta chain was identified in a study of early T cells in non-severe SARS-CoV-2 infection. In the library, individual cDNA molecules carried attached unique molecular identifiers. TCRdb called the 5' RACE reads again in MiXCR, with one record for every CDR3 protein. Of 70,000 to 75,000 distinct CDR3 sequences in the sample, roughly 15% are singletons; the top ten hold roughly an eighth. This clonotype was found a few times. V lost 1 base and J 5 bases, leaving 8 bases between the germline ends. The CDR3 runs 13 residues. The source is an adult who was a healthcare worker with PCR-confirmed SARS-CoV-2 infection or an uninfected control (not recorded which). The chain joins TRBV12-3 or TRBV12-4 to TRBJ2-5; D unclear. The sequenced sample consisted of whole blood. This chain's CDR3 is CASSLGQWETQYF. The DNA of the CDR3 is TGTGCCAGCAGTTTAGGGCAGTGGGAGACCCAGTACTTC.